The 16 T cell receptor beta chains below come from one sample, sequenced in a study of blood T cell repertoires in COVID-19. Measured with immunoSEQ multiplex PCR; TCRdb has only the in-frame clones, and not every one. The table shows about 60,000 clones, with approximately 91% occurring only once. The material sequenced was peripheral blood. The receptors come from a human donor in a cohort sampled during active COVID-19.

This rearrangement joins TRBV10-2 to TRBJ2-3, with 8 bases identical to TRBD1. The CDR3 length is 15 residues. In germline, CDR1 is WSHSY, CDR2 SAAADI. Losses at the gene ends were 2 bases for V and 5 bases for J; bases not matched to a gene: 6. This CDR3 reads CASSEPGQAVDTQYF. The CDR3, as DNA: TGCGCCAGCAGTGAGCCGGGACAGGCAGTAGATACGCAGTATTTT.

The CDR3 loop is CASSLFRGYGNEQFF. CDR3 DNA: TGCGCCAGCAGCTTGTTCAGGGGATATGGCAATGAGCAGTTCTTC. This chain connects TRBV5-1 to TRBJ2-1, with a weak D call TRBD1 (6 bases). V lost 1 base and J 6 bases, leaving 14 bases between the germline ends. CDR1 and CDR2 (germline): SGHRS, YFSETQ. The CDR3 is made up of 15 amino acids.

The chain combines TRBV10-1 with TRBJ2-7, with 12 bases matching TRBD2. This CDR3 spans 17 amino acids. The trim removed 2 bases at V and 7 bases at J, leaving 12 bases unmatched. From germline, CDR1 is WNHNN and CDR2 SYGVQD (reference sequence). This CDR3 is CASSEETSGRGVPEQYF. For the CDR3, the DNA is TGCGCCAGCAGTGAGGAGACTAGCGGGAGAGGGGTTCCGGAGCAGTACTTC.

This clone was counted between two and nine times. The V call is TRBV5-4, the J call TRBJ2-7; D is uncertain. Germline-derived CDR1 and CDR2 are SGHNT and YYREEE (reference sequence). This CDR3 region has 14 residues. The V end lost 1 base, the J end lost 6 bases, and 14 bases lay between the germline ends. The CDR3, as DNA: TGTGCCAGCAGCTTGAACCGGGTCCCCTCCGAGCAGTACTTC. This codes for CASSLNRVPSEQYF.

J is TRBJ1-1 and V is TRBV28; TRBD1 is a possible D gene (6 bases). This CDR3 comprises 14 residues. Per germline, CDR1 MDHEN and CDR2 SYDVKM. V lost 7 bases and J 0 bases, leaving 12 bases between the germline ends. For the CDR3, the DNA is TGTGCCAGCATCGATGGGACATTGAACACTGAAGCTTTCTTT. Its translation: CASIDGTLNTEAFF.

The rearrangement joins TRBV18 to TRBJ1-1; 8 bases are a match to TRBD1. J was trimmed by 0 bases and V by 3 bases; bases with no gene match: 9. The CDR3 runs 17 residues. In germline, CDR1 is KGHSH, CDR2 LQKENI. DNA of the CDR3: TGTGCCAGCTCACCGCAGTCGACAGGGGATATGAACACTGAAGCTTTCTTT. Its protein product is CASSPQSTGDMNTEAFF.

The chain is built from TRBV3-1 (or the pseudogene TRBV3-2) and TRBJ1-4; TRBD1 aligns across 7 bases. V lost 4 bases and J lost 5; bases outside the gene matches: 7. Germline CDR1 and CDR2: LGHDT and YNNKEL (reference sequence). CDR3 length: 15 residues. The CDR3 loop is CASSLRQGSNEKLFF. CDR3 coding DNA: TGTGCCAGCAGCCTCCGACAGGGCTCGAATGAAAAACTGTTTTTT.

V and J are TRBV6-5 and TRBJ1-1, with a weak D call TRBD1 (6 bases). This CDR3 region has 16 residues. V lost 2 bases and J 3 bases, leaving 16 bases between the germline ends. Looked up from germline, CDR1 is MNHEY and CDR2 is SVGAGI. CDR3 region: CASSYGVGTPYTEAFF. Written as DNA, the CDR3 is TGTGCCAGCAGTTACGGCGTTGGGACACCGTACACTGAAGCTTTCTTT.

The V gene is TRBV13, the J gene TRBJ2-7; D gene unclear. V was shortened by 5 bases and J by 2 bases, with 13 bases between the two germline ends. Germline CDR1 is PRHDT and CDR2 is FYEKMQ (reference sequence). CDR3 length equals 14 residues. CDR3 protein: CASSPDTQTYEQYF. For the CDR3, the DNA is TGTGCCAGCAGCCCCGACACGCAAACCTACGAGCAGTACTTC.

This chain connects TRBV15 to TRBJ1-2; 7 bases match TRBD1. V was pared by 0 bases and J by 7 bases, with 5 bases of the junction left unmatched. CDR3 length equals 14 residues. Germline CDR1 is LNHNV and CDR2 is YYDKDF (reference sequence). The CDR3 DNA reads as TGTGCCACCAGCAGAGACGTCGACAGGGCTGGCTACACCTTC. As protein: CATSRDVDRAGYTF.

V usage is TRBV28 and J usage is TRBJ2-7; 8 bases map to TRBD1. CDR1 and CDR2 (germline): MDHEN, SYDVKM. The CDR3 is 14 residues long. V was pared by 6 bases and J by 9 bases, with 13 bases of the junction left unmatched. The CDR3 spells CASRGDRLSFRQYF. The CDR3 DNA is TGTGCCAGCAGGGGGGACAGGCTAAGCTTTCGGCAGTACTTC.

The chain carries TRBV3-1 (or the pseudogene TRBV3-2) and TRBJ1-2; 8 bases map to TRBD1. After removal of 3 bases from V and 0 bases from J, the junction contained 6 bases not matched to a gene. The CDR3 is made up of 16 amino acids. The V gene's germline CDR1 is LGHDT and CDR2 YNNKEL (reference sequence). CDR3 coding DNA: TGTGCCAGCAGCCATCGGCAGGGGGCCACTAACTATGGCTACACCTTC. It encodes CASSHRQGATNYGYTF.

The chain carries TRBV7-3 and TRBJ1-6; D is possibly TRBD1 (6 bases). This CDR3 region has 15 residues. Germline CDR1 is SGHTA and CDR2 is FQGTGA. The ends were cut back, 3 bases at V and 7 bases at J, with 13 bases in the middle. CDR3 sequence: CASSLGGRRNSPLHF. The CDR3, as DNA: TGTGCCAGCAGCTTGGGGGGGCGCCGGAATTCACCCCTCCACTTT.

V is TRBV7-2 and J is TRBJ1-1, with 8 bases lining up with TRBD1. The CDR3 is 18 amino acids. Germline loops: CDR1 SGHTA, CDR2 FQGNSA. V shed 5 bases, J shed 6 bases, and the junction held 20 bases outside the gene matches. The CDR3 protein is CASSQNRDRSRQGAEAFF. The CDR3 coding sequence is TGTGCCAGCAGCCAGAACCGGGACAGGTCTCGCCAGGGGGCTGAAGCTTTCTTT. Drawing the rest from reference TRBV7-2 and TRBJ1-1, the complete variable domain is GAGVSQSPSNKVTEKGKDVELRCDPISGHTALYWYRQSLGQGLEFLIYFQGNSAPDKSGLPSDRFSAERTGGSVSTLTIQRTQQEDSAVYLCASSQNRDRSRQGAEAFFGQGTRLTVV.

This clone was seen a few times. The chain carries TRBV9 and TRBJ2-2; D not resolved. This CDR3 is 15 amino acids long. The V and J ends lost 0 bases and 0 bases respectively, with 6 bases between them. The germline CDR1 and CDR2 sequences are SGDLS and YYNGEE. CDR3: CASSVGRPNTGELFF. As DNA, the CDR3 is TGTGCCAGCAGCGTAGGCAGGCCGAACACCGGGGAGCTGTTTTTT. The complete variable domain, with remaining parts taken from reference TRBV9 and TRBJ2-2, reads DSGVTQTPKHLITATGQRVTLRCSPRSGDLSVYWYQQSLDQGLQFLIQYYNGEERAKGNILERFSAQQFPDLHSELNLSSLELGDSALYFCASSVGRPNTGELFFGEGSRLTVL.

V gene TRBV28 combines with J gene TRBJ1-5; D might be TRBD1 (5 bases). CDR1 MDHEN and CDR2 SYDVKM come from the germline V gene. This CDR3 spans 14 amino acids. Trimming removed 1 base from V and 6 bases from J, with 10 bases in between. The CDR3: CASSLLPGLQPQHF. The DNA of the CDR3 is TGTGCCAGCAGTTTATTGCCAGGGCTTCAGCCCCAGCATTTT.